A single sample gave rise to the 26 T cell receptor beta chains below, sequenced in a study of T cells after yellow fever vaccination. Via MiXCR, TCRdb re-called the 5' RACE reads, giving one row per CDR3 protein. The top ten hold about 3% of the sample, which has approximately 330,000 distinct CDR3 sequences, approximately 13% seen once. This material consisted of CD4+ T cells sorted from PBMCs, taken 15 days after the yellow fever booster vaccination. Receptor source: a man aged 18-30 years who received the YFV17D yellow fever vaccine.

DNA for the CDR3: TGCAGTGCTAGAGATACCCGGGGGGGCGGGGAGACCCAGTACTTC. It specifies CSARDTRGGGETQYF. The chain is built from TRBV20-1 and TRBJ2-5; 8 positions agree with TRBD2. CDR3 size: 15 residues. The trim removed 0 bases at V and 5 bases at J, leaving 8 bases unmatched. Germline V gene sequence: CDR1 DFQATT, CDR2 SNEGSKA (reference sequence).

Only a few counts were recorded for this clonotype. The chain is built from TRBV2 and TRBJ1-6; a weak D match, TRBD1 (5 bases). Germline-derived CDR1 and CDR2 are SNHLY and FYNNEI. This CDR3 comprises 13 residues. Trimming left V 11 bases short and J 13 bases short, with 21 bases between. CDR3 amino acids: CAGIREGQTPLHF. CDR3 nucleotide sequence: TGTGCCGGGATCAGGGAGGGGCAGACCCCCCTCCACTTT.

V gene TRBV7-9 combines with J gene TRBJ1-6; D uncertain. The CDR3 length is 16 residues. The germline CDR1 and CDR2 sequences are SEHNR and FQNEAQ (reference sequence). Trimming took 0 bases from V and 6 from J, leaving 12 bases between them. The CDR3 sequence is CASSLAGRGINSPLHF. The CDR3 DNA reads TGTGCCAGCAGCTTAGCAGGGCGCGGTATTAATTCACCCCTCCACTTT.

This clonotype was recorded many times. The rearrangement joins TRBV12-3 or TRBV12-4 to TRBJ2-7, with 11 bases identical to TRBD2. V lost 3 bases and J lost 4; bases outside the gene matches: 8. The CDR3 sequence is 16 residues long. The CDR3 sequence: CASSLPSGLAVYEQYF. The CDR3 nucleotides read TGTGCCAGCAGTTTGCCCTCGGGACTAGCGGTTTACGAGCAGTACTTC.

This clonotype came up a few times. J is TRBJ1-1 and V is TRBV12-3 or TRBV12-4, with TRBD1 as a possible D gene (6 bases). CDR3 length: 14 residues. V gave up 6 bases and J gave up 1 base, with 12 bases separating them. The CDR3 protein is CASRGDTSNTEAFF. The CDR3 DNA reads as TGTGCCAGCAGAGGGGACACCTCGAACACTGAAGCTTTCTTT.

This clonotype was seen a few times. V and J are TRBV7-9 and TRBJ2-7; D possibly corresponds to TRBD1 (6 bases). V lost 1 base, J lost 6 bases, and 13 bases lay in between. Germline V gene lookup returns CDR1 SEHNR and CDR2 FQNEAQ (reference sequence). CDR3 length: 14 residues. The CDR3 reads CASSLVQGRGEQYF. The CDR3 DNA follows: TGTGCCAGCAGCTTAGTACAGGGCAGAGGCGAGCAGTACTTC. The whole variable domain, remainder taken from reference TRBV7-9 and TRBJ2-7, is DTGVSQNPRHKITKRGQNVTFRCDPISEHNRLYWYRQTLGQGPEFLTYFQNEAQLEKSRLLSDRFSAERPKGSFSTLEIQRTEQGDSAMYLCASSLVQGRGEQYFGPGTRLTVT.

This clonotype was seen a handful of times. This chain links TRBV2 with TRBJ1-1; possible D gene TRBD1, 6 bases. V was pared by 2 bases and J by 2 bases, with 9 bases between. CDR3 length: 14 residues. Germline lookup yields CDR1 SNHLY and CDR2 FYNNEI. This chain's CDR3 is CASSERGANTEAFF. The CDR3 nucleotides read TGTGCCAGCAGTGAACGGGGGGCCAACACTGAAGCTTTCTTT.

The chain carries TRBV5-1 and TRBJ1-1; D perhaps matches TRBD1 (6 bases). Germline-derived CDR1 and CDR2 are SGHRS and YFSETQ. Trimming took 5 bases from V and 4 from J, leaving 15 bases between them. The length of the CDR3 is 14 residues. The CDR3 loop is CASRIQGGGTEAFF. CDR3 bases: TGCGCCAGCAGGATCCAGGGAGGGGGCACTGAAGCTTTCTTT.

The CDR3 DNA follows: TGCAGTGCCCGATCGGCGGGTCAGCCCCAGCATTTT. It encodes CSARSAGQPQHF. The chain links TRBV20-1 to TRBJ1-5; D gene unclear. V was cut by 6 bases and J by 6 bases, with 12 bases left in between. Germline V lookup: CDR1 DFQATT, CDR2 SNEGSKA (reference sequence). This CDR3 contains 12 residues.

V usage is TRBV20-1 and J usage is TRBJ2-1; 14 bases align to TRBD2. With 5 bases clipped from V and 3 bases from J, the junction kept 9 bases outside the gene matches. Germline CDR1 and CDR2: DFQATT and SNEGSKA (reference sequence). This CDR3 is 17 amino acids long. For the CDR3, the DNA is TGCAGTGCTCAGACTAGCGGGGGGGCGGGATACTACAATGAGCAGTTCTTC. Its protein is CSAQTSGGAGYYNEQFF.

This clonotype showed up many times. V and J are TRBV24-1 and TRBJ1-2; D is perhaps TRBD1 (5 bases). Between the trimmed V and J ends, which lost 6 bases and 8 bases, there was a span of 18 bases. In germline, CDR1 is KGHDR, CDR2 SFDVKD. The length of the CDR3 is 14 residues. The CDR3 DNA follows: TGTGCCACCAGTCAATCCCAGGGTTTTGGAGGCTACACCTTC. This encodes CATSQSQGFGGYTF.

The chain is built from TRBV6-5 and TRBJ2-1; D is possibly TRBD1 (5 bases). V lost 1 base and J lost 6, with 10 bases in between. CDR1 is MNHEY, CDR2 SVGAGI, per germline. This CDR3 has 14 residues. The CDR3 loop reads CASSYWGLGNEQFF. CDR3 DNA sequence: TGTGCCAGCAGTTACTGGGGCCTTGGCAATGAGCAGTTCTTC.

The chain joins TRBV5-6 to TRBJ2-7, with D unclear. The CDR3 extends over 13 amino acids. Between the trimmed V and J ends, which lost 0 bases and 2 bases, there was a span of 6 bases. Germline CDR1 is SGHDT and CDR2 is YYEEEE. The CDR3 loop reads CASSLESPYEQYV. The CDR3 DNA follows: TGTGCCAGCAGCTTGGAGAGCCCCTACGAGCAGTACGTC.

The CDR3 loop reads CASSLYGVKEAADEQYF. The CDR3 bases are TGTGCCAGCAGTTTGTACGGGGTGAAGGAGGCTGCAGACGAGCAGTACTTC. The gene calls are TRBV27 and TRBJ2-7; weak D call: TRBD2 (5 bases). The CDR3 covers 17 residues. The germline V and J ends were trimmed by 3 bases and 5 bases, with 23 bases remaining between them. Germline assignment: CDR1 MNHEY and CDR2 SMNVEV (reference sequence).

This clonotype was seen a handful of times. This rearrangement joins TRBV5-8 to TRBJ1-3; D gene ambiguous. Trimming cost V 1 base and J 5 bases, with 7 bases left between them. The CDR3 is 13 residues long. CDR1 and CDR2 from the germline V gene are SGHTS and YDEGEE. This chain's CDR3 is CASSLKRRNTIYF. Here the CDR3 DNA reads TGTGCCAGCAGCTTGAAACGCCGAAACACCATATATTTT.

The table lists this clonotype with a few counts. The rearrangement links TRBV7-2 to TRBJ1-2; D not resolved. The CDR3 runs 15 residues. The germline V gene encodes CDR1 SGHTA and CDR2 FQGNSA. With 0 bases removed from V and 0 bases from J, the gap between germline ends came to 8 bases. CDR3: CASSLAYSSNYGYTF. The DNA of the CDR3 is TGTGCCAGCAGCTTAGCGTACAGTTCTAACTATGGCTACACCTTC. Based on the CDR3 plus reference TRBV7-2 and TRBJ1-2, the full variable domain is GAGVSQSPSNKVTEKGKDVELRCDPISGHTALYWYRQSLGQGLEFLIYFQGNSAPDKSGLPSDRFSAERTGGSVSTLTIQRTQQEDSAVYLCASSLAYSSNYGYTFGSGTRLTVV.

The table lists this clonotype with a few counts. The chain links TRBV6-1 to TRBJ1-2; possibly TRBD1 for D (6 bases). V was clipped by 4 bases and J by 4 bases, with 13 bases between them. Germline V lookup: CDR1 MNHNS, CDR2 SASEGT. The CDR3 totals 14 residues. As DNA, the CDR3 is TGTGCCAGCAGTGGAACAGGGTCCAGCTATGGCTACACCTTC. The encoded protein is CASSGTGSSYGYTF.

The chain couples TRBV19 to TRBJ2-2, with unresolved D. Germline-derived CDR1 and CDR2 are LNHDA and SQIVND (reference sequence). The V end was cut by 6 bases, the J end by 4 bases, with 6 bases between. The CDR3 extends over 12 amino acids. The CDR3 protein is CASSPFTGELFF. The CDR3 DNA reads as TGTGCCAGTAGCCCCTTCACCGGGGAGCTGTTTTTT.

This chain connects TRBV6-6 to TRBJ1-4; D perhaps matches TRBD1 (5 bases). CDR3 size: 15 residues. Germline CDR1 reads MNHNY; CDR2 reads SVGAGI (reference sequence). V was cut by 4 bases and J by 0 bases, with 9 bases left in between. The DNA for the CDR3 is TGTGCCAGCAGTTGGGGGGATGCAACTAATGAAAAACTGTTTTTT. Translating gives CASSWGDATNEKLFF.

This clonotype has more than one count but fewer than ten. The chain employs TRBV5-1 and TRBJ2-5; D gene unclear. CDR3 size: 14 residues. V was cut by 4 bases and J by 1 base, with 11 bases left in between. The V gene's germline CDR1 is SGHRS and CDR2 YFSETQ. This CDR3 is CASSLDPGQETQYF. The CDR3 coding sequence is TGCGCCAGCAGCCTGGACCCGGGCCAAGAGACCCAGTACTTC.

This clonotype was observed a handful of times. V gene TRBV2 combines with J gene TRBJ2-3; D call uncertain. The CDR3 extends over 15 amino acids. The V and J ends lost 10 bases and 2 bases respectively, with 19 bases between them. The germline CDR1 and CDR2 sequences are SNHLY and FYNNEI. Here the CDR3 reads CANSADWLPTDTQYF. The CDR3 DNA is TGTGCCAACAGCGCGGATTGGCTACCCACAGATACGCAGTATTTT.

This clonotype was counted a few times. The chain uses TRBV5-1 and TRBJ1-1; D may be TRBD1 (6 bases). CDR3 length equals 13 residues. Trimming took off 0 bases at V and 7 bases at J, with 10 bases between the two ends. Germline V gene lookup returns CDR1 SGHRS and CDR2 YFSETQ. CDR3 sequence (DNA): TGCGCCAGCAGCTTGGGAGGGGGTGTTGAAGCTTTCTTT. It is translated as CASSLGGGVEAFF.

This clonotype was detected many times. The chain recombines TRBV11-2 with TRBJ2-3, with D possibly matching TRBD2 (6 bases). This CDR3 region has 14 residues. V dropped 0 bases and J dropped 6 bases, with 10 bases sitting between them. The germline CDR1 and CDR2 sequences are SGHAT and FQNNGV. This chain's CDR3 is CASSLDGGGDTQYF. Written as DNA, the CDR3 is TGTGCCAGCAGCTTAGATGGGGGAGGTGATACGCAGTATTTT.

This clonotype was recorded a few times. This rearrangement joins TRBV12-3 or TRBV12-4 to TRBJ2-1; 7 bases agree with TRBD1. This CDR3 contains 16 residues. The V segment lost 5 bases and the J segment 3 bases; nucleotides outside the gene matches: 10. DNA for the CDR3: TGTGCCAGCAGTAGCAATACAGGGGCTATCTACAATGAGCAGTTCTTC. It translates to CASSSNTGAIYNEQFF.

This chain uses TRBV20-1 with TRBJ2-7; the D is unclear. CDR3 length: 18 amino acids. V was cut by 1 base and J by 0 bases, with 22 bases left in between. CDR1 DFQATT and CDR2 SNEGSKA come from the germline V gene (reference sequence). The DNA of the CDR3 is TGCAGTGCTAGAGCCGATGGTGGCCCGCGAATTAGCTCCTACGAGCAGTACTTC. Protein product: CSARADGGPRISSYEQYF.

CDR3 coding DNA: TGTGCCAGCCGAGAATTTTACACTGAAGCTTTCTTT. Protein product: CASREFYTEAFF. The chain couples TRBV5-5 to TRBJ1-1; D unclear. Germline V lookup: CDR1 SGHKS, CDR2 YYEKEE (reference sequence). Trimming took off 7 bases at V and 3 bases at J, with 10 bases between the two ends. This CDR3 region has 12 residues.